This T cell receptor (beta chain) was identified in a study of blood T cell repertoires in COVID-19. In the study overall: PBMCs, B-cell-depleted T cells, or T cells were the source of the cDNA or gDNA that made up the material.

V lost 3 bases and J 7 bases, leaving 18 bases between the germline ends. The CDR3 is made up of 14 amino acids. Per germline, CDR1 SQVTM and CDR2 ANQGSEA. This clone was counted only a few times. In the authors' workflow: For nucleated cells, counts were estimated from reference gene primer amplification. Method: immunoSEQ multiplex PCR; TCRdb's copy keeps in-frame clones and lacks some. That table furnishes V, J and clone size, whereas the DNA furnished D and trimming. The data hold about 230,000 clones, with about 84% observed a single time. The receptor's source is a woman older than 75 with acute or convalescent COVID-19. This chain connects TRBV29-1 to TRBJ1-2; D remains unclear. The material sequenced was peripheral blood. The CDR3 sequence is CSVDAPWEGSGYTF. As DNA, the CDR3 is TGCAGCGTTGATGCCCCGTGGGAGGGAAGTGGCTACACCTTC. Looking up the rest from reference TRBV29-1 and TRBJ1-2 gives the full variable domain: SAVISQKPSRDICQRGTSLTIQCQVDSQVTMMFWYRQQPGQSLTLIATANQGSEATYESGFVIDKFPISRPNLTFSTLTVSNMSPEDSSIYLCSVDAPWEGSGYTFGSGTRLTVV.